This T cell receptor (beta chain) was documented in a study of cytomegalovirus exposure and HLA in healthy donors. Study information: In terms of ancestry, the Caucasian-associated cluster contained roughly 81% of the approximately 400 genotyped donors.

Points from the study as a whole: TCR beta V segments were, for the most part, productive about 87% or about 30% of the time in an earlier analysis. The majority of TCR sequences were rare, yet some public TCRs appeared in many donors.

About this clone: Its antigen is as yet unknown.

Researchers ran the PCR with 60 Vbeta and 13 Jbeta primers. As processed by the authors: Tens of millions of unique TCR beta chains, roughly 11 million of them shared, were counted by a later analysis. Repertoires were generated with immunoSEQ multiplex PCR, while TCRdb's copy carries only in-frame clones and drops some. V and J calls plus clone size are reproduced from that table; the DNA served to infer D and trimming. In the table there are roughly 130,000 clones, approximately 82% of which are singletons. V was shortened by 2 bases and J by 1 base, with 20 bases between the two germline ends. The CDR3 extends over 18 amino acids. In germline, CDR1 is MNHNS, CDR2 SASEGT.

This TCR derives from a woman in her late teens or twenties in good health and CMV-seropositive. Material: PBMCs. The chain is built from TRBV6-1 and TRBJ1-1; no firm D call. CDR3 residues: CASSETVTFGSGNTEAFF. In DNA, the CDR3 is TGTGCCAGCAGTGAAACAGTCACGTTCGGCTCTGGGAACACTGAAGCTTTCTTT.